Below are 20 T cell receptor beta chains sequenced from a single sample in a study of Graves' ophthalmopathy and Graves' hyperthyroidism (dated by TCRdb to 2016 to 2018). Sequencing was carried out with an Illumina HiSeq 2000. For repertoire sequencing, TCR beta CDR3 regions were amplified from RNA transcripts. A first-round RT-PCR used HTBI primers with the Qiagen OneStep RT-PCR kit, followed by a second-round multiplex PCR, size selection and purification. TCRdb took the public reads, trimmed them with fastp at Q25, ran MiXCR for clone calling and kept in-frame beta chains. Rows are combined by CDR3 protein, so each entry shows the most common genes and DNA. The sample data list just over 400,000 distinct CDR3 sequences, and over 20% of these were observed just once. Around 3.2% of the sample lies in the top ten. Material for sequencing was peripheral blood. These receptors came from a woman aged 18 to 35 with stable Graves' hyperthyroidism. Donor details come from another sample of the same person, matched by shared clones.

This clonotype was counted many times. The CDR3 region is CSAALAGGYHEQYF. DNA of the CDR3: TGCAGTGCCGCCCTAGCGGGAGGGTACCACGAGCAGTACTTC. The rearrangement uses TRBV20-1 and TRBJ2-7; 12 nucleotides agree with TRBD2. The trim removed 6 bases at V and 5 bases at J, leaving 8 bases unmatched. Germline-derived CDR1 and CDR2 are DFQATT and SNEGSKA (reference sequence). The CDR3 is 14 residues long.

This clonotype appeared many times. The rearrangement uses TRBV11-1 and TRBJ1-1; no reliable D call. The CDR3 has 14 amino acids. Germline V gene sequence: CDR1 SGHAT, CDR2 FQDESV (reference sequence). V lost 1 base and J lost 7, with 13 bases in between. The CDR3 spells CASSLGPGSSEAFF. The CDR3 nucleotides read TGTGCCAGCAGCTTAGGTCCGGGTAGCAGTGAAGCTTTCTTT. Using reference TRBV11-1 and TRBJ1-1 for the parts outside the CDR3, the full variable domain is EAEVAQSPRYKITEKSQAVAFWCDPISGHATLYWYRQILGQGPELLVQFQDESVVDDSQLPKDRFSAERLKGVDSTLKIQPAELGDSAMYLCASSLGPGSSEAFFGQGTRLTVV.

The V and J genes are TRBV7-2 and TRBJ1-5; D uncertain. Trimming took 5 bases from V and 4 from J, leaving 12 bases between them. This CDR3 contains 14 residues. Per germline, CDR1 SGHTA and CDR2 FQGNSA. The CDR3 loop reads CASSPRLGNQPQHF. DNA of the CDR3: TGTGCCAGCAGCCCCCGTCTCGGAAATCAGCCCCAGCATTTT.

In its sample, this clonotype was seen many times. This chain joins TRBV15 and TRBJ2-7; D is possibly TRBD2 (6 bases). The CDR3 runs 13 residues. Germline V gene sequence: CDR1 LNHNV, CDR2 YYDKDF (reference sequence). V was trimmed by 4 bases and J by 2 bases, leaving 9 bases between them. The CDR3 loop reads CATSTGGPYEQYF. The CDR3, as DNA: TGTGCCACCAGCACCGGGGGACCCTACGAGCAGTACTTC.

This clonotype occurred many times. This chain joins TRBV6-1 and TRBJ2-7; D unclear. This CDR3 has 13 amino acids. Germline V CDR1 and CDR2: MNHNS, SASEGT. The V gene lost 4 bases and the J gene lost 6 bases, with 13 bases spanning the gap. CDR3 bases: TGTGCCAGCAGTGTCGGGTCCTGGGGCGAGCAGTACTTC. Protein sequence: CASSVGSWGEQYF.

This clonotype has at least ten counts. The chain couples TRBV7-2 to TRBJ2-7; TRBD1 agrees at 8 bases. After removal of 5 bases from V and 2 bases from J, the junction contained 8 bases not matched to a gene. The CDR3 spans 15 residues. Germline V gene lookup returns CDR1 SGHTA and CDR2 FQGNSA. CDR3 nucleotides: TGTGCCAGCAGCCCACGACAGGGGCGAACCTACGAGCAGTACTTC. This gives the protein CASSPRQGRTYEQYF.

In its sample, this clonotype was seen once. The CDR3, as DNA: TGTGCCAGCAGCCAGGGACAGGCACAGCCCCAGCATTTT. It specifies CASSQGQAQPQHF. V gene TRBV2 combines with J gene TRBJ1-5, with TRBD1 identical over 8 bases. Germline assignment: CDR1 SNHLY and CDR2 FYNNEI. This CDR3 is 13 amino acids long. The junction had 5 bases not matched to a gene; V was cut back by 6 bases and J by 7 bases.

This clonotype was seen at least ten times. The chain recombines TRBV6-5 with TRBJ2-7, with TRBD2 matching 9 bases. Germline V gene data show CDR1 as MNHEY and CDR2 as SVGAGI. Trimming cost V 4 bases and J 0 bases; bases outside gene matches: 7. The CDR3 contains 16 residues. CDR3 sequence (DNA): TGTGCCAGCAGTTTCGAAAGACTAGCGGTCTCCTACGAGCAGTACTTC. It is translated as CASSFERLAVSYEQYF.

This clonotype was seen more than once but under ten times. The chain recombines TRBV6-1 with TRBJ2-7, with 7 bases aligning to TRBD1. The V and J ends lost 2 bases and 1 base, in that order; junction bases with no gene match: 2. Germline lookup yields CDR1 MNHNS and CDR2 SASEGT. This CDR3 contains 14 residues. In nucleotides, the CDR3 is TGTGCCAGCAGTGAACCGACAGGGTCCTACGAGCAGTACTTC. Its protein is CASSEPTGSYEQYF.

This clonotype was counted ten times or more. The J gene is TRBJ2-7, the V gene TRBV10-3; D is undetermined. V lost 6 bases, J lost 3 bases, and 6 bases lay in between. Per the germline V gene, CDR1 is ENHRY and CDR2 is SYGVKD. The CDR3 has 11 residues. In DNA form, the CDR3 reads TGTGCCATCAGCAACGGCTACGAGCAGTACTTC. The encoded protein is CAISNGYEQYF.

This clonotype appeared many times. J is TRBJ1-2 and V is TRBV6-1, with a weak D call TRBD1 (5 bases). CDR3 length equals 11 residues. Trimming pared 11 bases from V and 4 bases from J, leaving 11 bases between. The germline V gene has CDR1 MNHNS and CDR2 SASEGT. The CDR3 reads CAGRQPYGYTF. The CDR3 DNA reads as TGTGCCGGACGACAGCCCTATGGCTACACCTTC.

The rearrangement joins TRBV12-3 or TRBV12-4 to TRBJ2-5, with 13 nucleotides matching TRBD2. J was trimmed by 5 bases and V by 7 bases; bases with no gene match: 13. The CDR3 spans 17 residues. CDR3: CASTFTSGGASWETQYF. The CDR3 coding sequence is TGTGCCAGCACTTTTACTAGCGGGGGGGCCAGTTGGGAGACCCAGTACTTC.

In this sample, this clonotype turned up many times. The J gene is TRBJ2-7, the V gene TRBV7-3; D is unresolved. V was pared by 1 base and J by 0 bases, with 7 bases between. The CDR3 is 14 residues long. The germline V gene encodes CDR1 SGHTA and CDR2 FQGTGA. The DNA for the CDR3 is TGTGCCAGCAGCTTAAGTGCGAGCTCCTACGAGCAGTACTTC. Translation gives CASSLSASSYEQYF.

This clonotype was seen more than once but under ten times. V gene TRBV12-3 or TRBV12-4 combines with J gene TRBJ2-2; 8 nucleotides match TRBD1. This CDR3 contains 15 residues. Trimming took 6 bases from V and 4 from J; bases not matched to a gene: 7. Here the CDR3 DNA reads TGTGCCAGCAGCCCCGGGACAGGATTCACCGGGGAGCTGTTTTTT. This translates into CASSPGTGFTGELFF.

The table lists this clonotype with many counts. The rearrangement joins TRBV28 to TRBJ2-7; 9 bases are shared with TRBD2. Germline-derived CDR1 and CDR2 are MDHEN and SYDVKM. This CDR3 comprises 17 residues. J gave up 2 bases and V 3 bases, and 11 bases lay outside the gene matches. CDR3 sequence (DNA): TGTGCCAGCAGTTTTATAGCGGGAGCCCTTGAAGCCTACGAGCAGTACTTC. It yields the protein CASSFIAGALEAYEQYF.

Remarks on this clonotype: The junction departs from germline at one end; a sequencing error may be responsible. This rearrangement joins TRBV6-1 to TRBJ1-1; 8 positions agree with TRBD1. This CDR3 spans 14 amino acids. The germline CDR1 and CDR2 sequences are MNHNS and SASEGT. CDR3 sequence (DNA): TGCGCCAGCAGCCTCACACAGGGGGACACTGAAGCTTTCTTT. Translated: CASSLTQGDTEAFF.

Points on this clonotype: It may be a read error: a sequence one base away is much more abundant. The CDR3: CASSPGTAEETKYF. Written as DNA, the CDR3 is TGTGCCAGCTCACCTGGGACAGCGGAAGAGACCAAGTACTTC. This chain links TRBV18 with TRBJ2-5; 7 bases are shared with TRBD1. Germline values: CDR1 KGHSH, CDR2 LQKENI. The CDR3 length is 14 residues.

This chain joins TRBV20-1 and TRBJ2-7; D is perhaps TRBD2 (5 bases). The CDR3 is made up of 16 amino acids. V lost 0 bases, J lost 0 bases, and 15 bases lay in between. Germline V gene data show CDR1 as DFQATT and CDR2 as SNEGSKA (reference sequence). The DNA for the CDR3 is TGCAGTGCTAGAGATTCGGGCGGGCACTACTCCTACGAGCAGTACTTC. Its protein product is CSARDSGGHYSYEQYF.

To note about this clonotype: As the CDR3 is not closed by the conserved phenylalanine or tryptophan, this likely results from a read error. The CDR3 loop reads CASSRTGTGDYEQYY. Written as DNA, the CDR3 is TGTGCCAGCTCACGTACTGGGACAGGGGACTACGAGCAGTACTAC. The chain carries TRBV18 and TRBJ2-7, with 10 bases that match TRBD1. The germline V gene has CDR1 KGHSH and CDR2 LQKENI. The ends lost 4 bases at V and 3 bases at J; junction bases unmatched: 6. This CDR3 has 15 residues.

The chain has TRBV15 and TRBJ2-5; D assignment may be TRBD1 or TRBD2 (6 bases each). CDR1 and CDR2 (germline): LNHNV, YYDKDF (reference sequence). This CDR3 has 14 residues. Trimming took 5 bases from V and 6 from J, leaving 16 bases between them. The CDR3 region has the DNA TGTGCCACCAGCGGTCCGGGGGCAGCAAAGACCCAGTACTTC. It codes for CATSGPGAAKTQYF.